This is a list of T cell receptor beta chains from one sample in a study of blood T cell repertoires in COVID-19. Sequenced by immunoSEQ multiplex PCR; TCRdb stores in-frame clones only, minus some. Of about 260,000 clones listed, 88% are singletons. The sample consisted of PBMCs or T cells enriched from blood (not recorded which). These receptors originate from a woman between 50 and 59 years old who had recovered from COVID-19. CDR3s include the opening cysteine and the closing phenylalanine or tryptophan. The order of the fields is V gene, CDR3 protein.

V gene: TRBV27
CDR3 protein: CASSLGQGRRETGELFF

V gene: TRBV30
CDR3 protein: CAWSVLSSGSSNTGELFF

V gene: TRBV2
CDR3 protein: CASRASGRASNEQFF

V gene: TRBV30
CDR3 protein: CAWSDLGGQPQHF

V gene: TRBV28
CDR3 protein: CASRLRDSPNQPQHF

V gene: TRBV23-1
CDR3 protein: CASIPDSGLATLSYNEQFF

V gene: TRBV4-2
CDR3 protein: CASSQDLRGLETQYF

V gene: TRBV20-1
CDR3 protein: CSASSEETQYF

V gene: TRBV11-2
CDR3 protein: CASSLAGGNTIYF

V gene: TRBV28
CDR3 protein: CASSLWSDNSPLHF

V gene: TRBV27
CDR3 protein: CASSLTGLVITGELFF

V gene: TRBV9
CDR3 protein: CASSVESGPKQFF

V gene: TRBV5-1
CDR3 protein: CASATSGGGYNEQFF

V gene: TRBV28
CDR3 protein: CASTPERGKNTEAFF